The 13 T cell receptor beta chains presented below share a single source sample, sequenced in a study of OX40 agonist ivuxolimab in advanced cancers. Sequenced by immunoSEQ multiplex PCR; TCRdb stores in-frame clones only, minus some. Of 69,000 or so clones detected, about 91% appear once; the ten largest clones hold around 0.56%. The sequences come from CD4+ or CD8+ T cells sorted from blood, collected in a trial of the OX40 agonist ivuxolimab. These receptors originate from an adult with an advanced solid tumor such as melanoma, head and neck, liver or kidney cancer.

This chain uses TRBV11-2 with TRBJ1-2, with no clear D. CDR3 length: 14 amino acids. The ends were cut back, 1 base at V and 5 bases at J, with 11 bases in the middle. CDR1 is SGHAT and CDR2 is FQNNGV in the germline V gene. CDR3 sequence: CASSLALSLYGYTF. The CDR3, as DNA: TGTGCCAGCAGCTTAGCACTCAGCTTATATGGCTACACCTTC.

The V and J genes are TRBV5-1 and TRBJ2-3; no firm D call. Deletions cut 7 bases from V and 3 bases from J, with 18 bases between. Germline lookup yields CDR1 SGHRS and CDR2 YFSETQ. The length of the CDR3 is 15 residues. This CDR3 reads CASGQKGDGTDTQYF. The CDR3 DNA is TGCGCCAGCGGCCAAAAGGGTGATGGGACAGATACGCAGTATTTT.

CDR3 nucleotide sequence: TGTGCCAGTAAGGGACACGGGACCGCCCAAGAGACCCAGTACTTC. Protein product: CASKGHGTAQETQYF. The rearrangement uses TRBV19 and TRBJ2-5, with D possibly TRBD1 on 6 matching bases. This CDR3 is built from 15 residues. With 7 bases removed from V and 1 base from J, the gap between germline ends came to 16 bases. Germline assignment: CDR1 LNHDA and CDR2 SQIVND (reference sequence).

The V and J genes are TRBV7-2 and TRBJ2-3; D remains unclear. Trimming removed 3 bases from V and 14 bases from J, with 15 bases in between. CDR1 SGHTA and CDR2 FQGNSA come from the germline V gene. The CDR3 has 12 amino acids. For the CDR3, the DNA is TGTGCCAGCAGCTTCTGGACCCGTTTTTCGTATTTT. It is translated as CASSFWTRFSYF.

This clone was recorded once. The rearrangement links TRBV28 to TRBJ1-4; D gene unclear. Germline values: CDR1 MDHEN, CDR2 SYDVKM. Trimming took off 6 bases at V and 6 bases at J, with 8 bases between the two ends. This CDR3 has 12 amino acids. The CDR3 DNA is TGTGCCAGCAGCTCCGCATATGAAAAACTGTTTTTT. Encoded protein: CASSSAYEKLFF. The variable domain in full, with the rest retrieved from reference TRBV28 and TRBJ1-4, is DVKVTQSSRYLVKRTGEKVFLECVQDMDHENMFWYRQDPGLGLRLIYFSYDVKMKEKGDIPEGYSVSREKKERFSLILESASTNQTSMYLCASSSAYEKLFFGSGTQLSVL.

V and J are TRBV19 and TRBJ2-1, with TRBD2 matching 8 bases. The CDR3 runs to 16 residues. Germline values: CDR1 LNHDA, CDR2 SQIVND (reference sequence). V gave up 10 bases and J gave up 8 bases; unmatched junction bases: 19. The CDR3 nucleotides are TGTGCCACCAGGCCCCCGCCGGGACTAGGTTTGTATGAGCAGTTCTTC. Residues: CATRPPPGLGLYEQFF.

The gene calls are TRBV7-3 and TRBJ1-1; 7 nucleotides agree with TRBD1. CDR1 is SGHTA and CDR2 is FQGTGA in the germline V gene. Trimming cost V 3 bases and J 3 bases; bases outside gene matches: 7. This CDR3 contains 15 residues. The CDR3 spells CASSFNRGMDTEAFF. CDR3 DNA: TGTGCCAGCAGCTTCAACAGGGGTATGGACACTGAAGCTTTCTTT.

The genes are TRBV14 and TRBJ1-3; weak D call: TRBD1 (6 bases). The germline V gene encodes CDR1 SGHDN and CDR2 FVKESK. This CDR3 is 15 amino acids long. V was cut by 1 base and J by 8 bases, with 15 bases left in between. CDR3 amino acids: CASSQATGLGYTIYF. CDR3 coding DNA: TGTGCCAGCAGCCAAGCCACAGGGCTCGGGTACACCATATATTTT. The full variable domain, in which reference TRBV14 and TRBJ1-3 provide the parts outside the CDR3, is EAGVTQFPSHSVIEKGQTVTLRCDPISGHDNLYWYRRVMGKEIKFLLHFVKESKQDESGMPNNRFLAERTGGTYSTLKVQPAELEDSGVYFCASSQATGLGYTIYFGEGSWLTVV.

V gene TRBV21-1 combines with J gene TRBJ1-6. TRBV21-1 counts as a pseudogene. This CDR3 has 18 residues. The CDR3 nucleotides read TGTGCCAGCAGCAAATTTTTTTACAATTCGGGGGATAATTCACCCCTCCACTTT. Translating gives CASSKFFYNSGDNSPLHF.

The V call is TRBV9, the J call TRBJ2-3; maybe TRBD2 (6 bases). Germline values: CDR1 SGDLS, CDR2 YYNGEE. The CDR3 is 15 residues long. V was clipped by 0 bases and J by 4 bases, with 12 bases between them. The CDR3, as DNA: TGTGCCAGCAGCGTAGCTGGGAGGCCACCAGATACGCAGTATTTT. This translates into CASSVAGRPPDTQYF.

This chain connects TRBV18 to TRBJ2-7; D gene ambiguous. V shed 0 bases and J shed 6 bases, with 6 bases lying between them. This CDR3 spans 12 amino acids. Germline assignment: CDR1 KGHSH and CDR2 LQKENI. CDR3 sequence: CASSPPAVEQYF. The CDR3 DNA reads as TGTGCCAGCTCACCACCGGCGGTCGAGCAGTACTTC. The full variable domain, in which reference TRBV18 and TRBJ2-7 provide the parts outside the CDR3, is NAGVMQNPRHLVRRRGQEARLRCSPMKGHSHVYWYRQLPEEGLKFMVYLQKENIIDESGMPKERFSAEFPKEGPSILRIQQVVRGDSAAYFCASSPPAVEQYFGPGTRLTVT.

This chain joins TRBV28 and TRBJ2-7, with TRBD2 matching over 9 bases. Germline V lookup: CDR1 MDHEN, CDR2 SYDVKM. V was clipped by 5 bases and J by 5 bases; unmatched bases: 10. This CDR3 region has 15 residues. The CDR3 here is CASSPGGSGGDEQYF. The CDR3 coding sequence is TGTGCCAGCAGTCCCGGTGGTAGCGGGGGTGACGAGCAGTACTTC.

The chain has TRBV7-6 and TRBJ2-7; 7 positions agree with TRBD1. CDR3 length: 14 residues. Germline loops: CDR1 SGHVS, CDR2 FNYEAQ. J lost 4 bases, V lost 1 base, and 4 bases had no gene match. The CDR3 DNA sequence: TGTGCCAGCAGCTTAGGGGGACAGTTATACGAGCAGTACTTC. This encodes CASSLGGQLYEQYF.